Below, one TCR beta chain is given with its context. The data were taken from a study of T cell changes during pregnancy in multiple sclerosis. This CDR3 region has 15 residues. With 0 bases clipped from V and 4 bases from J, the junction kept 5 bases outside the gene matches. CDR1 and CDR2 (germline): LGHNA, YSLEER. TCRdb's copy holds only in-frame clones and misses some; the assay was immunoSEQ multiplex PCR. Counted here are over 35,000 clones, about nine tenths occurring once; the ten biggest clones make up roughly 0.5%. The chain couples TRBV4-3 to TRBJ1-2; TRBD1 matches 7 bases. The origin of this receptor is a female donor with multiple sclerosis, enrolled in a pregnancy study. Source: CD4+ T cells from peripheral blood mononuclear cells, taken in the first trimester of pregnancy. This chain's CDR3 is CASSQDRGQGYGYTF. CDR3 DNA: TGCGCCAGCAGCCAAGATAGGGGGCAAGGCTATGGCTACACCTTC.